The source of this T cell receptor beta chain is a study of cytomegalovirus exposure and HLA in healthy donors. As for the study in general: Early released data had about 85 million unique TCRs, all coming from HLA-typed donors.

Study observations and caveats: According to reports, the classifier identified cytomegalovirus status with high specificity and sensitivity. Later analysis associated a missense DCLRE1C variant with TCR beta V- and J-gene trimming.

V shed 4 bases, J shed 3 bases, and the junction held 6 bases outside the gene matches. This CDR3 spans 16 amino acids. Germline V gene lookup returns CDR1 MGHDK and CDR2 SYGVNS. About this clone itself: Its antigen is currently unknown.

The PCR was carried out with 60 Vbeta primers and 13 Jbeta primers. Generated by immunoSEQ multiplex PCR, the TCRdb table keeps only in-frame clones and is missing some. The table includes 90,000 to 120,000 clones, approximately 76% detected once. The V call is TRBV25-1, the J call TRBJ1-6, with 7 positions matching TRBD1. The clonotype comes from a man aged 18 to 30 in good health and CMV-seronegative. Sequenced sample: PBMCs. The CDR3 DNA sequence: TGTGCCAGCAGTGGGGACAGTCGCCTCTATAATTCACCCCTCCACTTT. This gives the protein CASSGDSRLYNSPLHF.